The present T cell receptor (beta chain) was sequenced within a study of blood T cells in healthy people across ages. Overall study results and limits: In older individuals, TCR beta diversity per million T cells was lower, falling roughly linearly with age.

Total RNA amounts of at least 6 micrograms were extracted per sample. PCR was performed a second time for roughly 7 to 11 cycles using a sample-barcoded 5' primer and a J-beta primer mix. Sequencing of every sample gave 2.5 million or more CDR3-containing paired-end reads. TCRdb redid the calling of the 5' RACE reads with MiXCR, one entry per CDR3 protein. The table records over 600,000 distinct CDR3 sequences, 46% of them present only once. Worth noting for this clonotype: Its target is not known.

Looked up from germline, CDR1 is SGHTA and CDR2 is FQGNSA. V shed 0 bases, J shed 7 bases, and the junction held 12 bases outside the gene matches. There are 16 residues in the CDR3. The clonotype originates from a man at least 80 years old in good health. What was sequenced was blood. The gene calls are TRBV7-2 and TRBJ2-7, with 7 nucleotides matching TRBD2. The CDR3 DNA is TGTGCCAGCAGCTTAGCCGGCGGGAGCAGGACTATTGAGCAGTACTTC. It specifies CASSLAGGSRTIEQYF.